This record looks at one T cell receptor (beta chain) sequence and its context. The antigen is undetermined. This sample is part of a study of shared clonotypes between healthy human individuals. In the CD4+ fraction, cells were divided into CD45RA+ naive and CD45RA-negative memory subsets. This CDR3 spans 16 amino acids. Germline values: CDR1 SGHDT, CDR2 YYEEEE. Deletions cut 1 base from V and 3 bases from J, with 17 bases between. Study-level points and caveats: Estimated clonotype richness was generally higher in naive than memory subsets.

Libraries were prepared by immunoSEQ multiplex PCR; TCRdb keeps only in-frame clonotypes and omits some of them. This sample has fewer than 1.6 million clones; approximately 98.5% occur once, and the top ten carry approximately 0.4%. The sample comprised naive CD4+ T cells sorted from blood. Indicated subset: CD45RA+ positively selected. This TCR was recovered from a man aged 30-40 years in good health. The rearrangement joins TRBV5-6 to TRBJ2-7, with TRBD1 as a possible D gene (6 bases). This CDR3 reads CASSLFPGQPIYEQYF. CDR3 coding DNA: TGTGCCAGCAGCTTGTTTCCCGGACAGCCTATCTACGAGCAGTACTTC.